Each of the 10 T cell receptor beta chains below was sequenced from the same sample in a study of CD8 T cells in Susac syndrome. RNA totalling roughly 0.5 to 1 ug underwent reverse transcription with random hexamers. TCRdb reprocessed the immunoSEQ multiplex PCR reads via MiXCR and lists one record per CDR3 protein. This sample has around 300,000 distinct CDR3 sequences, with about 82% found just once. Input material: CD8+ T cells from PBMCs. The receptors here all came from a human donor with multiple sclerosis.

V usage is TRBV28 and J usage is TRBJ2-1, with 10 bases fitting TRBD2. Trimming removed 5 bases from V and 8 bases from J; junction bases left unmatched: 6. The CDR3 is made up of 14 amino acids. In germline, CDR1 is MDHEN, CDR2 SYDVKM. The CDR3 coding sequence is TGTGCCAGCAGTCCACTCGGACTAGCGGATGAGCAGTTCTTC. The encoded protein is CASSPLGLADEQFF.

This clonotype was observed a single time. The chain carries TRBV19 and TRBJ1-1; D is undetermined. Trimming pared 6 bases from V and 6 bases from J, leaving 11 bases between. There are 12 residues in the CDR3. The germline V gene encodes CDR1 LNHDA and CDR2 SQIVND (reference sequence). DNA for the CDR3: TGTGCCAGTAGGGGCCCGGAGGCTGAAGCTTTCTTT. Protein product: CASRGPEAEAFF. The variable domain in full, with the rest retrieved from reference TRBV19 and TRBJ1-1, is DGGITQSPKYLFRKEGQNVTLSCEQNLNHDAMYWYRQDPGQGLRLIYYSQIVNDFQKGDIAEGYSVSREKKESFPLTVTSAQKNPTAFYLCASRGPEAEAFFGQGTRLTVV.

In nucleotides, the CDR3 is TGCGCCAGCCGCTTCCGGGACAGGGAGAGAGATACGCAGTATTTT. The encoded protein is CASRFRDRERDTQYF. This sequence joins TRBV4-3 and TRBJ2-3; TRBD1 aligns across 9 bases. In germline, CDR1 is LGHNA, CDR2 YSLEER. With 8 bases clipped from V and 5 bases from J, the junction kept 11 bases outside the gene matches. The CDR3 is 15 residues long.

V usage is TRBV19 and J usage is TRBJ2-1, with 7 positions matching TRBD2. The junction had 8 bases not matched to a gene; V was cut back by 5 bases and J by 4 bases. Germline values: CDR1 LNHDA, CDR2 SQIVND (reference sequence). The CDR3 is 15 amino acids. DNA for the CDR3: TGTGCCAGTAGTCCCGGGGCGGGAGTATACAATGAGCAGTTCTTC. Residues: CASSPGAGVYNEQFF.

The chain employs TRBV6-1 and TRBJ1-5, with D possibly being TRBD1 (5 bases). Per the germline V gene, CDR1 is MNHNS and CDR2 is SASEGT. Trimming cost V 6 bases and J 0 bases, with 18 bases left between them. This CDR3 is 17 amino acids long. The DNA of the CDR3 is TGTGCCAGCAGCCAGGGTTGGGACGTCTATAGCAATCAGCCCCAGCATTTT. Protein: CASSQGWDVYSNQPQHF.

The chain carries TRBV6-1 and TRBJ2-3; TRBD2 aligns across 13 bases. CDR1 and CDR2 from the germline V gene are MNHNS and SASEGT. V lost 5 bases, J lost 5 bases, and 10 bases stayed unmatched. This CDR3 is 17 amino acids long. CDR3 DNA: TGTGCCAGCAGTATAACCGGGACTAGCGGGATAAGAGATACGCAGTATTTT. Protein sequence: CASSITGTSGIRDTQYF.

In nucleotides, the CDR3 is TGCGCCGGCCACCACGGACAGGATTCCTACAATGAGCAGTTCTTC. Encoded protein: CAGHHGQDSYNEQFF. The chain has TRBV10-2 and TRBJ2-1; 7 bases agree with TRBD1. The CDR3 length is 15 residues. The junction had 11 bases not matched to a gene; V was cut back by 11 bases and J by 1 base. Germline V CDR1 and CDR2: WSHSY, SAAADI.

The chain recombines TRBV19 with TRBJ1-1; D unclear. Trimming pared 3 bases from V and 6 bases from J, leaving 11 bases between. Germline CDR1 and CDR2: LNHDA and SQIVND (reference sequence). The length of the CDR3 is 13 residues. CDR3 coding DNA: TGTGCCAGTAGTATTGGGAAAAATCCTGAAGCTTTCTTT. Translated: CASSIGKNPEAFF. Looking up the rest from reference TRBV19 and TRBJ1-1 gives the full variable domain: DGGITQSPKYLFRKEGQNVTLSCEQNLNHDAMYWYRQDPGQGLRLIYYSQIVNDFQKGDIAEGYSVSREKKESFPLTVTSAQKNPTAFYLCASSIGKNPEAFFGQGTRLTVV.

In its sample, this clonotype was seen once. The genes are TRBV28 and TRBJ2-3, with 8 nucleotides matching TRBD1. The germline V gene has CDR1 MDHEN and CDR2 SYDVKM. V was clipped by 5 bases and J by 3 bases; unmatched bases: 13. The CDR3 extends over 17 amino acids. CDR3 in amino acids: CASSSSTSGTGTDTQYF. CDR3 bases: TGTGCCAGCAGTAGTTCAACGTCCGGGACAGGTACAGATACGCAGTATTTT.

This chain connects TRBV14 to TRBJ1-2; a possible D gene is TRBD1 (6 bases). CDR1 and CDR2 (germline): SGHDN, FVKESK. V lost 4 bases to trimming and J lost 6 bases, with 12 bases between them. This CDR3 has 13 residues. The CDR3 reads CASSPRTVDGYTF. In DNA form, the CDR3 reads TGTGCCAGCAGCCCCCGGACAGTGGATGGCTACACCTTC.